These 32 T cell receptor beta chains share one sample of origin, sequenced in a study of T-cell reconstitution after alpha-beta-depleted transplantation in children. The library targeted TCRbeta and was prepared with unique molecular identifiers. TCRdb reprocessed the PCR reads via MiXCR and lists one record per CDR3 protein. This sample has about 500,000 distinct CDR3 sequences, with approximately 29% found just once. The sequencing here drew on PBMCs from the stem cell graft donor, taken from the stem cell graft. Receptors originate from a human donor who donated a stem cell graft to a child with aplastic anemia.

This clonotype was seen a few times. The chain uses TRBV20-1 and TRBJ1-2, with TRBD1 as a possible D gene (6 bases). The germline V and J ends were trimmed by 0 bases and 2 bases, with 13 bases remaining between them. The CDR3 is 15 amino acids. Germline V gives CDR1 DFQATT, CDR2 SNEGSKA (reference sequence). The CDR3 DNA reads TGCAGTGCTAGAGAGTCGGGACACCGGAACTATGGCTACACCTTC. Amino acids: CSARESGHRNYGYTF.

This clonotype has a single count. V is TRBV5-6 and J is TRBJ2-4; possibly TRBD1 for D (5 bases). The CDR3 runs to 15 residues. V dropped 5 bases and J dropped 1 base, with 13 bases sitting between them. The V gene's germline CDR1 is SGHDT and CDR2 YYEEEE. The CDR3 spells CASRQGFSAKNIQYF. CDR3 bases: TGTGCCAGCAGGCAGGGTTTTTCGGCCAAAAACATTCAGTACTTC. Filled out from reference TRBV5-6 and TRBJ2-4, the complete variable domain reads DAGVTQSPTHLIKTRGQQVTLRCSPKSGHDTVSWYQQALGQGPQFIFQYYEEEERQRGNFPDRFSGHQFPNYSSELNVNALLLGDSALYLCASRQGFSAKNIQYFGAGTRLSVL.

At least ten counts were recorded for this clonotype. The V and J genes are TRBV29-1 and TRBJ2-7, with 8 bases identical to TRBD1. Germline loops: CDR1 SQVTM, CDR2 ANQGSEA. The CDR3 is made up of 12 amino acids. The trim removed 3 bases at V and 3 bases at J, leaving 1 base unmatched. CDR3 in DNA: TGCAGCGTTGAGGACAGGGACTACGAGCAGTACTTC. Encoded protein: CSVEDRDYEQYF.

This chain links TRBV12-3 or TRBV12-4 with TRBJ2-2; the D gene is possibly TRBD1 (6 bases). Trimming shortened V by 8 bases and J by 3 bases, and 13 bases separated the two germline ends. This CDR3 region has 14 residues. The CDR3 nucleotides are TGTGCCAGCCCCCGGGACACACACACCGGGGAGCTGTTTTTT. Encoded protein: CASPRDTHTGELFF.

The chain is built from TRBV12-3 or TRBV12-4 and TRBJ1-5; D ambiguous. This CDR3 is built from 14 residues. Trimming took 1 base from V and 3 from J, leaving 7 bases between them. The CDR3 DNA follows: TGTGCCAGCAGTTTAGTACAGTACAATCAGCCCCAGCATTTT. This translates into CASSLVQYNQPQHF.

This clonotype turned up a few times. The DNA of the CDR3 is TGTGCCAGCAGTCGCAGGACTGAAGCTTTCTTT. It specifies CASSRRTEAFF. V usage is TRBV12-3 or TRBV12-4 and J usage is TRBJ1-1, with D uncertain. V was pared by 5 bases and J by 5 bases, with 6 bases between. The CDR3 is made up of 11 amino acids.

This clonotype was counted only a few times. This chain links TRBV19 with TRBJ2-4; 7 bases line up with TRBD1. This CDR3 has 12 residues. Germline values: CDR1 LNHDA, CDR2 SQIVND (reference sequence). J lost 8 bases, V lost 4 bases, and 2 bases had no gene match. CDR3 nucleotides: TGTGCCAGTAGTACTACAGGGGACATTCAGTACTTC. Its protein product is CASSTTGDIQYF.

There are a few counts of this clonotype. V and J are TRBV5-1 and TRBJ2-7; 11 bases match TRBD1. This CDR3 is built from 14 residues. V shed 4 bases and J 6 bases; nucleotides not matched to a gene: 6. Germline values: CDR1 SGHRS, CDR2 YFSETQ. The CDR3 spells CASSTAGTGGEQYV. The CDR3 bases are TGCGCCAGCAGCACGGCCGGGACAGGGGGCGAGCAGTACGTC.

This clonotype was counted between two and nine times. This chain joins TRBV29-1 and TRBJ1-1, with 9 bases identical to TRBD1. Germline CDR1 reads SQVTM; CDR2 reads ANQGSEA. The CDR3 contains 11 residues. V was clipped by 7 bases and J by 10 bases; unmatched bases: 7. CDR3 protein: CSARDRDAAFF. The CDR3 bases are TGCAGCGCCCGGGACAGGGATGCAGCTTTCTTT.

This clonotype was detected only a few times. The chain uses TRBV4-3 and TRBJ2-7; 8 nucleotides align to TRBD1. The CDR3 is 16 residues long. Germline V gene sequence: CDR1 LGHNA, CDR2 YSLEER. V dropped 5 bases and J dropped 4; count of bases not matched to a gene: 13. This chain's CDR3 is CASSSSERTGSYEQYF. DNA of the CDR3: TGCGCCAGCAGCTCTTCGGAGAGGACAGGGAGTTACGAGCAGTACTTC.

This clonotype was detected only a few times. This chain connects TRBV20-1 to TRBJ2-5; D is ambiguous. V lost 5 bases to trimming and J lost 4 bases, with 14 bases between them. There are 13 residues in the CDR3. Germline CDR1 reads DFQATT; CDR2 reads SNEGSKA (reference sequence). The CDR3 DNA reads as TGCAGTGCTCCGAAGCCCGGCGGAGAGACCCAGTACTTC. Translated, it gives CSAPKPGGETQYF.

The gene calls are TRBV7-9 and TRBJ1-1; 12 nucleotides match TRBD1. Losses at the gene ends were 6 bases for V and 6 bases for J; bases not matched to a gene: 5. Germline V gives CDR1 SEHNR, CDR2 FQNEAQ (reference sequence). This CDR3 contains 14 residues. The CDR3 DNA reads TGTGCCAGCAGGCCCGGGACAGGGGGCTCTGAAGCTTTCTTT. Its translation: CASRPGTGGSEAFF.

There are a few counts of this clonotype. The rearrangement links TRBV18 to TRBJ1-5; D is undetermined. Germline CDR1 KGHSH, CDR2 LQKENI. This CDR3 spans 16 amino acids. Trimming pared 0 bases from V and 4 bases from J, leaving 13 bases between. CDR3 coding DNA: TGTGCCAGCTCACCACCAGGCCGGGCTCAAAATCAGCCCCAGCATTTT. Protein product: CASSPPGRAQNQPQHF.

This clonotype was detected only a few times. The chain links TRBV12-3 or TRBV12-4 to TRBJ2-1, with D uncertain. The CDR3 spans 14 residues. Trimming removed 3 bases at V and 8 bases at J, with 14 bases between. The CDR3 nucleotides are TGTGCCAGCAGTTTGGGCCAATTAACCGATGAGCAGTTCTTC. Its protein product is CASSLGQLTDEQFF.

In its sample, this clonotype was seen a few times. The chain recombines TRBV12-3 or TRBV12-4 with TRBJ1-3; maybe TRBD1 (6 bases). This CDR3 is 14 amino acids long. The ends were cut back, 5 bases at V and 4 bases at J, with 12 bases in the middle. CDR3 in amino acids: CASSPPGVGNTIYF. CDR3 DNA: TGTGCCAGCAGTCCCCCAGGGGTGGGAAACACCATATATTTT.

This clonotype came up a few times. CDR3 nucleotide sequence: TGTGCCAGCAGTCTTCGGCCATCCACTGAAGCTTTCTTT. It yields the protein CASSLRPSTEAFF. J is TRBJ1-1 and V is TRBV27; D not resolved. Trimming cost V 5 bases and J 4 bases, with 11 bases left between them. The CDR3 extends over 13 amino acids. Germline-derived CDR1 and CDR2 are MNHEY and SMNVEV (reference sequence).

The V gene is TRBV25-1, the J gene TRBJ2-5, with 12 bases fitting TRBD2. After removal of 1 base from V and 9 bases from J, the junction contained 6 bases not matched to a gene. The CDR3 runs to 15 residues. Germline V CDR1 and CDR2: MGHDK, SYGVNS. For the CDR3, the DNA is TGTGCCAGCAGTGAATCTAGCGGGAGGGCCGAATCCCAGTACTTC. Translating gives CASSESSGRAESQYF. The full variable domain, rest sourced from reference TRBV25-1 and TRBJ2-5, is EADIYQTPRYLVIGTGKKITLECSQTMGHDKMYWYQQDPGMELHLIHYSYGVNSTEKGDLSSESTVSRIRTEHFPLTLESARPSHTSQYLCASSESSGRAESQYFGPGTRLLVL.

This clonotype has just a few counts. The chain's CDR3 is CSAYDGRVSTDTQYF. CDR3 nucleotide sequence: TGCAGTGCTTATGACGGGAGGGTTAGCACAGATACGCAGTATTTT. The rearrangement joins TRBV20-1 to TRBJ2-3, with 8 bases that match TRBD2. The CDR3 length is 15 residues. The germline V gene encodes CDR1 DFQATT and CDR2 SNEGSKA (reference sequence). V lost 5 bases, J lost 0 bases, and 7 bases stayed unmatched.

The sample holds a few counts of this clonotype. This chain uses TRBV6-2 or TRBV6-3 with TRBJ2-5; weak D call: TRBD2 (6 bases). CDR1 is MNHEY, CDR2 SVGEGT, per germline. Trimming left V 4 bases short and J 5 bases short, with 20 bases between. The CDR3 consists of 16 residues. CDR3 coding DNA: TGTGCCAGCAGTTCCTCCCGGGCCCCTCGGGGGGAGACCCAGTACTTC. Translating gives CASSSSRAPRGETQYF.

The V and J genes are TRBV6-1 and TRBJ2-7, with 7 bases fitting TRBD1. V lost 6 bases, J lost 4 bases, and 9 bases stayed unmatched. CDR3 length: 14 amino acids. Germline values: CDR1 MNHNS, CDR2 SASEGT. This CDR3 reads CASRPDRASYEQYV. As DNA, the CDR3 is TGTGCCAGCAGGCCCGACAGGGCATCGTACGAGCAGTACGTC.

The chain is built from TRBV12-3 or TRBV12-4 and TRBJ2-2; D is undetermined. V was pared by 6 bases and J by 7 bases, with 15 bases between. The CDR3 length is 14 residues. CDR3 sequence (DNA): TGTGCCAGCAGCCTAGGGCCCGTGGGCGGGGAGCTGTTTTTT. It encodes CASSLGPVGGELFF.

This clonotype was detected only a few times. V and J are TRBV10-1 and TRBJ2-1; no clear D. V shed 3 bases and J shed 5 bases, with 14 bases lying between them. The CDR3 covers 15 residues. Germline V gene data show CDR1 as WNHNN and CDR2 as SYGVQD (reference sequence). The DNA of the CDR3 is TGCGCCAGCAGTGAAGAGACGGGCCTTAACAATGAGCAGTTCTTC. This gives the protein CASSEETGLNNEQFF.

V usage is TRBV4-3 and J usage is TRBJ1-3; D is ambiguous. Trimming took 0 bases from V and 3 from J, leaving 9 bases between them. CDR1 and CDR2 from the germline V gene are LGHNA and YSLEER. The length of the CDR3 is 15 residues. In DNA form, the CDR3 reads TGCGCCAGCAGCCAAGATCCCGGGATTGGAAACACCATATATTTT. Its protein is CASSQDPGIGNTIYF.

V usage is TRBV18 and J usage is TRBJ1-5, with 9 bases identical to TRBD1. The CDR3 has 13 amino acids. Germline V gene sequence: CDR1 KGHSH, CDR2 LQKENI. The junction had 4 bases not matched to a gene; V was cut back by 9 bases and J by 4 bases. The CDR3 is CARGTGKNQPQHF. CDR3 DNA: TGTGCCAGGGGGACAGGGAAAAATCAGCCCCAGCATTTT.

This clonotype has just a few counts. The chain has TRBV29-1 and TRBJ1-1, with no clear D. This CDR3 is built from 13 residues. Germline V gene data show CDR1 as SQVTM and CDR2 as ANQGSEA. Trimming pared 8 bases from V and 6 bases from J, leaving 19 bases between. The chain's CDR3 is CSSRMDPRSEAFF. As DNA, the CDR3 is TGCAGCTCCCGGATGGACCCAAGGTCTGAAGCTTTCTTT.

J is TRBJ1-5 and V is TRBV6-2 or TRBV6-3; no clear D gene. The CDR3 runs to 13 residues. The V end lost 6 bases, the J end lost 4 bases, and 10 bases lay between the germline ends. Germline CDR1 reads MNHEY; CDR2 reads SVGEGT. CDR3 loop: CASSPMANQPQHF. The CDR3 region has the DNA TGTGCCAGCAGCCCCATGGCTAATCAGCCCCAGCATTTT.

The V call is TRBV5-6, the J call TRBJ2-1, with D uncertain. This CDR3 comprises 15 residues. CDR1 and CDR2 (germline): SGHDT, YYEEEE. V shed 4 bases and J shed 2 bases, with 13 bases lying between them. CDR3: CASSPRQSTYNEQFF. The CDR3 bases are TGTGCCAGCAGCCCAAGACAATCTACCTACAATGAGCAGTTCTTC.

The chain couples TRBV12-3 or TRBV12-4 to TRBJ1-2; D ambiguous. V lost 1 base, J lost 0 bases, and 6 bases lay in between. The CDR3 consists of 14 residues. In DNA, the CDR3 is TGTGCCAGCAGTTTAGGCATAGCTAACTATGGCTACACCTTC. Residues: CASSLGIANYGYTF.

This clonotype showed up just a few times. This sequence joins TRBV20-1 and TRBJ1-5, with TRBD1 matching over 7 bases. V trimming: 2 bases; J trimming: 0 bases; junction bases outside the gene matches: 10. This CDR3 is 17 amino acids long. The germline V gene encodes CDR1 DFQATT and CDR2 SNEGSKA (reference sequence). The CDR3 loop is CSARPGQAEYSNQPQHF. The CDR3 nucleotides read TGCAGTGCTAGACCCGGACAGGCTGAGTATAGCAATCAGCCCCAGCATTTT.

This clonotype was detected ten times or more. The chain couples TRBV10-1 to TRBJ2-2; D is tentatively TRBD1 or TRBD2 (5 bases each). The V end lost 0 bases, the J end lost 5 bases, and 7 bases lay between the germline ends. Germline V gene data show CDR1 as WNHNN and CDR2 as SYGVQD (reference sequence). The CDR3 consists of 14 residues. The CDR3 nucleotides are TGCGCCAGCAGTGAGTCTGGGGGAACCGGGGAGCTGTTTTTT. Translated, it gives CASSESGGTGELFF.

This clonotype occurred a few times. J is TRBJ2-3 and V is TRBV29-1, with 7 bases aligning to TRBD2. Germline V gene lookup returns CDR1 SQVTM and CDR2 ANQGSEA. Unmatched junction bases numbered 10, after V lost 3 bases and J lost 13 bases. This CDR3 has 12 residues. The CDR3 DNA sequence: TGCAGCGTTGACGGTGGCGGGGGTGTCGAGTATTTT. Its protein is CSVDGGGGVEYF.

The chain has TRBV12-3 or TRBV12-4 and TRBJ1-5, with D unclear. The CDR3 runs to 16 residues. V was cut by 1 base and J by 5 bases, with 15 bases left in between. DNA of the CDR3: TGTGCCAGCAGTTTAGTTAAGGGAGGAGTACATCAGCCCCAGCATTTT. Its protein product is CASSLVKGGVHQPQHF.